Here is one T cell receptor beta chain with its context. What it binds is not known. These data are taken from a study of glioma-infiltrating T cells. General study findings and limits: CDR3 overlap between tissue and blood was very small. Tissue-blood divergence was below expectation in non-neoplastic patients, above in gliomas.

Amplification of TCR alpha and beta CDR3 regions from RNA used iRepertoire nested multiplex PCR. For one-step reverse transcription and amplification, 100-400 ng of tissue mRNA or PBMC total RNA was used. TCRdb reprocessed the multiplex PCR reads with MiXCR, giving one entry per CDR3 protein. Altogether around 140,000 distinct CDR3 sequences are present, about 39% being singletons, with the ten largest covering around 20%. This CDR3 contains 14 residues. Looked up from germline, CDR1 is SGHVS and CDR2 is FQNEAQ. J gave up 1 base and V 4 bases, and 3 bases lay outside the gene matches. This TCR was sampled from a human donor with low-grade glioma or glioblastoma, undergoing nonglioma brain surgery, or in good health (not recorded which). The sequenced material came from glioma tissue, nonneoplastic brain tissue, or PBMCs (not recorded which). The rearrangement links TRBV7-8 to TRBJ1-1; 7 nucleotides line up with TRBD1. The CDR3 bases are TGTGCCAGCAGCTGGGGACAGCAGAACACTGAAGCTTTCTTT. This sequence encodes CASSWGQQNTEAFF. Drawing the rest from reference TRBV7-8 and TRBJ1-1, the complete variable domain is GAGVSQSPRYKVAKRGQDVALRCDPISGHVSLFWYQQALGQGPEFLTYFQNEAQLDKSGLPSDRFFAERPEGSVSTLKIQRTQQEDSAVYLCASSWGQQNTEAFFGQGTRLTVV.